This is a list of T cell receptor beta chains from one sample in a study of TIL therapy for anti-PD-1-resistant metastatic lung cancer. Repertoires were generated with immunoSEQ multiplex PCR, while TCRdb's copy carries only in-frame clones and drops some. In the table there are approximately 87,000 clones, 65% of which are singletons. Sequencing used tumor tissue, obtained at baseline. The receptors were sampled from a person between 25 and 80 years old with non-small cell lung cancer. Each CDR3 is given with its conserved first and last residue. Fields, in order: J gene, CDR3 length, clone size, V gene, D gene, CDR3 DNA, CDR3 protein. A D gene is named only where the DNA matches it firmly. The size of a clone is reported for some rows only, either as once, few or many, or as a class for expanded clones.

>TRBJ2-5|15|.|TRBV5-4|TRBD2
TGTGCCAGCAGCGCAAGACTAGCGGGGTATGAGACCCAGTACTTC
CASSARLAGYETQYF
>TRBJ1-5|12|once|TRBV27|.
TGTGCCAGCAGTTCTTCAAGGGAGCCCCAGCATTTT
CASSSSREPQHF
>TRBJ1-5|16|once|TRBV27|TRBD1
TGTGCCAGCAGCCTATACGGGACAGGGGGCCTTCAGCCCCAGCATTTT
CASSLYGTGGLQPQHF
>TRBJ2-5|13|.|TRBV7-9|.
TGTGCCAGCAACGGTCGTTCAACCGAGACCCAGTACTTC
CASNGRSTETQYF
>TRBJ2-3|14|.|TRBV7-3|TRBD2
TGTGCCAGCAGCGCGGGACTAGCGGTAGATACGCAGTATTTT
CASSAGLAVDTQYF
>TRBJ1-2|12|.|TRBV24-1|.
TGTGCCACCAGTGATTCGGACTATGGCTACACCTTC
CATSDSDYGYTF
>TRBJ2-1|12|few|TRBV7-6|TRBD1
TGTGCCAGTAAGACAGGGGCCGATGAGCAGTTCTTC
CASKTGADEQFF
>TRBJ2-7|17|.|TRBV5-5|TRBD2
TGTGCCAGCAGCTTGGGGGGACTAGCGGGGAGGTCCTACGAGCAGTACTTC
CASSLGGLAGRSYEQYF
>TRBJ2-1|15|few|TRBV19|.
TGTGCCAGTAGCCCCCCCGGGACGTTTTACAATGAGCAGTTCTTC
CASSPPGTFYNEQFF
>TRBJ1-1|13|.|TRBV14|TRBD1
TGTGCCAGCAGCCGGGACAGGAGGACTGAAGCTTTCTTT
CASSRDRRTEAFF
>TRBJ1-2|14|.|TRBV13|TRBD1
TGTGCCAGCAGCCCTGGGACAGTTTCTGGTGGCTACACCTTC
CASSPGTVSGGYTF
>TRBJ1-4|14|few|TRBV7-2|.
TGTGCCAGCAGCTTCGGAGAAGGGGGTGAAAAACTGTTTTTT
CASSFGEGGEKLFF
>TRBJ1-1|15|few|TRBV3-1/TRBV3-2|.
TGTGCCAGCAGCCATGGGTGGGAAAGGTACACTGAAGCTTTCTTT
CASSHGWERYTEAFF
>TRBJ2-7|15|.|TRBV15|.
TGTGCCACCAGCACCAGCAGGGGGGGCTCCTACGAGCAGTACTTC
CATSTSRGGSYEQYF
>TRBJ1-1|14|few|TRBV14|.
TGTGCCAGCAGCCTTGGCGCGGGGAACACTGAAGCTTTCTTT
CASSLGAGNTEAFF
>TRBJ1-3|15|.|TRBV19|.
TGTGCCAGTAGTCCTACGCCAAACTCTGGAAACACCATATATTTT
CASSPTPNSGNTIYF
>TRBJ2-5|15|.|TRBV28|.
TGTGCCAGCAGCCCGGAGGGGGGGGACCAAGAGACCCAGTACTTC
CASSPEGGDQETQYF
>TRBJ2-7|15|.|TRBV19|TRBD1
TGTGCCAGTAGTAGCAGGACAGGGGGCCTTCGGGAGCAGTACTTC
CASSSRTGGLREQYF
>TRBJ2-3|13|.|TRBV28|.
TGTGCCAGCACTCTTAGGGTTGGAGATACGCAGTATTTT
CASTLRVGDTQYF
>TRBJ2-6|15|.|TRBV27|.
TGTGCCAGCAGTTTTTCCCTTTCTGGGGCCAACGTCCTGACTTTC
CASSFSLSGANVLTF
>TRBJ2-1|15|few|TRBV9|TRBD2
TGTGCCAGCAGCGACCTACTAGCGGGGTCAAATGAGCAGTTCTTC
CASSDLLAGSNEQFF
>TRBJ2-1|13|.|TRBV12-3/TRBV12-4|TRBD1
TGTGCCAGCAGTGGGACAGGGTGGAGTGAGCAGTTCTTC
CASSGTGWSEQFF
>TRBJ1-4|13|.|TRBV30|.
TGTGCCTGGCAGAGGAGGGCGTCGGAAAAACTGTTTTTT
CAWQRRASEKLFF